The rows below give T cell receptor beta chains drawn from one sample of a study of T cell clones after liver transplantation. TCRdb keeps only in-frame clones here, not all; method: immunoSEQ multiplex PCR. The sample has tens of thousands of clones, 83% seen once. The specimen comprised CD4+ T cells from blood, sampled at the 22-month timepoint. Receptor source: a human patient who received a liver transplant. A subset of T cells may come from the graft donor. Each CDR3 is given with its conserved first and last residue. A D gene is named only where the DNA matches it firmly. A clone size is listed for some rows: how often the clone was seen (once, few, many), or a class if it is expanded.

medium-sized TRBJ1-1 TRBV7-2 14 NA TGTGCCAGCAGCTTAGGCCCGGGGAACACTGAAGCTTTCTTT CASSLGPGNTEAFF
NA TRBJ2-7 TRBV13 12 NA TGTGCCAGCAGCTTAGGCCGGCTCGAGCAGTACTTC CASSLGRLEQYF
NA TRBJ2-7 TRBV9 14 NA TGTGCCAGCAGCGTAGCTTGGTCCAGCGCCGAGCAGTACTTC CASSVAWSSAEQYF
NA TRBJ1-3 TRBV5-6 18 NA TGTGCCAGCAGCCGTAGAGCGTCGGGGTGGTCCTCTGGAAACACCATATATTTT CASSRRASGWSSGNTIYF
NA TRBJ1-5 TRBV5-5 13 TRBD1 TGTGCCAGCAGCCCGGACAGGAATCAGCCCCAGCATTTT CASSPDRNQPQHF
NA TRBJ2-4 TRBV10-3 16 NA TGTGCCATCAGTGAGGATGGAGGGATAGCCAAAAACATTCAGTACTTC CAISEDGGIAKNIQYF
NA TRBJ1-2 TRBV18 15 NA TGTGCCAGCTCACCTGAACCCGACAGCCTCTATGGCTACACCTTC CASSPEPDSLYGYTF
NA TRBJ1-2 TRBV5-5 15 NA TGTGCCAGCAGCTTGGGGCCGGGGGCGCAGTATGGCTACACCTTC CASSLGPGAQYGYTF
NA TRBJ2-5 TRBV27 15 TRBD2 TGTGCCAGCAAGAAACTAGCGGGGATGAGGGAGACCCAGTACTTC CASKKLAGMRETQYF
NA TRBJ2-5 TRBV2 10 NA TGTGCCAGCAGTCAAGAGACCCAGTACTTC CASSQETQYF
NA TRBJ2-1 TRBV4-3 14 NA TGCGCCAGCAGCCGAGAGGCGGAATACAATGAGCAGTTCTTC CASSREAEYNEQFF
NA TRBJ1-2 TRBV29-1 13 TRBD1 TGCAGCGGGGGGGGACAGGGGGTATACGGCTACACCTTC CSGGGQGVYGYTF
NA TRBJ2-1 TRBV7-2 13 NA TGTGCCAGCAGCTTCACAGGTGACAATGAGCAGTTCTTC CASSFTGDNEQFF
NA TRBJ1-6 TRBV6-4 15 NA TGTGCCAGCAGTGACTCGGCAGGGGAAGGTTCACCCCTCCACTTT CASSDSAGEGSPLHF
NA TRBJ1-1 TRBV28 14 TRBD1 TGTGCCAGCAGTGAGGGCAGGGGGACCACTGAAGCTTTCTTT CASSEGRGTTEAFF
NA TRBJ2-5 TRBV6-5 14 NA TGTGCCAGCAGTAGGGGGAGGGACCAAGAGACCCAGTACTTC CASSRGRDQETQYF
NA TRBJ1-2 TRBV2 15 NA TGTGCCAGCAGCTCCCAGGGGCTTAAGAACTATGGCTACACCTTC CASSSQGLKNYGYTF
few TRBJ2-3 TRBV7-3 11 NA TGTGCCAGCGGGAGTGGAGATACGCAGTATTTT CASGSGDTQYF
few TRBJ2-7 TRBV20-1 11 NA TGCAGTGCTAGAGGGGGGTACGAGCAGTACTTC CSARGGYEQYF
NA TRBJ2-3 TRBV7-8 13 NA TGTGCCAGCAGCTTGCAGGGAACAGATACGCAGTATTTT CASSLQGTDTQYF
NA TRBJ1-1 TRBV7-2 12 NA TGTGCCAGCAGCCAATGGGACCCTGAAGCTTTCTTT CASSQWDPEAFF
NA TRBJ2-7 TRBV15 16 TRBD1 TGTGCCACCAGCAGAGACGTAGTGACAGGGACCTACGAGCAGTACTTC CATSRDVVTGTYEQYF
NA TRBJ1-1 TRBV29-1 13 TRBD1 TGCAGCGTTGAAGATTCCAGGGGGACTGAAGCTTTCTTT CSVEDSRGTEAFF
NA TRBJ2-7 TRBV6-1 16 TRBD1 TGTGCCAGCAGTGAACTAAGGTCAGGGGGAAACTACGAGCAGTACTTC CASSELRSGGNYEQYF
NA TRBJ1-5 TRBV28 13 TRBD1 TGTGCCAGCAGTTTGACAGGGGATAAGCCCCAGCATTTT CASSLTGDKPQHF
few TRBJ2-5 TRBV30 10 NA TGTGCCTGTTCCCTAGCGACCCAGTACTTC CACSLATQYF
NA TRBJ2-1 TRBV7-2 15 NA TGTGCCAGCAGCTTAGAACAGGGTGCCTACAATGAGCAGTTCTTC CASSLEQGAYNEQFF
NA TRBJ2-3 TRBV28 15 TRBD2 TGTGCCAGCAGTTTATTTGCGGGAGTTACAGATACGCAGTATTTT CASSLFAGVTDTQYF
NA TRBJ1-5 TRBV6-4 16 TRBD1 TGTGCCAGCAGTGAGTCGAGTGGACAGGACAATCAGCCCCAGCATTTT CASSESSGQDNQPQHF
NA TRBJ1-1 TRBV29-1 13 TRBD1 TGCAGCGTTGAAACAGGGGGTTCCACTGAAGCTTTCTTT CSVETGGSTEAFF
NA TRBJ1-3 TRBV4-2 14 NA TGTGCCAGCAGCCATGGGACCCCTGGAAACACCATATATTTT CASSHGTPGNTIYF
few TRBJ2-2 TRBV19 15 TRBD2 TGTGCCAGTTTGGAATTGGGAGCGGGGGTCGGGGAGCTGTTTTTT CASLELGAGVGELFF
NA TRBJ2-5 TRBV7-7 15 TRBD1 TGTGCCAGCAGCTCGGACAGGGGATCGCAAGAGACCCAGTACTTC CASSSDRGSQETQYF
NA TRBJ1-5 TRBV5-5 15 TRBD1 TGTGCCAGCAGCCCAGGGGGGGATAGCAATCAGCCCCAGCATTTT CASSPGGDSNQPQHF
NA TRBJ1-2 TRBV28 13 NA NA CASILGTGYGYTF
NA TRBJ2-7 TRBV6-6 16 TRBD2 TGTGCCAGCGGACCCCGTGGGCGGGGGGGCCCTTACGAGCAGTACTTC CASGPRGRGGPYEQYF
NA TRBJ2-7 TRBV21-1 15 NA TGTGCCAGCAGCTTGAATGGGGACAGGGGCTACGAGCAGTACTTC CASSLNGDRGYEQYF
once TRBJ2-7 TRBV7-9 16 TRBD1 TGTGCCAGCAGCTTAATGGGACAGGGCACCCCCTACGAGCAGTACTTC CASSLMGQGTPYEQYF
few TRBJ2-7 TRBV6-5 11 NA TGTGCCAGCAGTAAATTCTACGAGCAGTACTTC CASSKFYEQYF
NA TRBJ2-7 TRBV19 14 TRBD2 TGTGCCAGTAGTCAGAGCGGGAGTACGTACGAGCAGTACTTC CASSQSGSTYEQYF
NA TRBJ2-5 TRBV29-1 15 TRBD2 TGCAGCGTTGAAGGACTAGCGGGGGGGAAAGGGACCCAGTACTTC CSVEGLAGGKGTQYF
NA TRBJ2-5 TRBV2 17 TRBD2 TGTGCCAGCAGTCCCGGGACTAGCGGGAGTCCGCGCGAGACCCAGTACTTC CASSPGTSGSPRETQYF
NA TRBJ1-5 TRBV7-2 16 NA TGTGCCAGCACCGTCCCAAGGTCGTATAGCAATCAGCCCCAGCATTTT CASTVPRSYSNQPQHF
NA TRBJ1-2 TRBV19 13 NA TGTGCCAGTAGTATAGAACAGGGTAGGGGCTACACCTTC CASSIEQGRGYTF
NA TRBJ2-1 TRBV6-1 13 NA TGCGTCTGTCGAGCTCCTTCCTACAATGAGCAGTTCTTC CVCRAPSYNEQFF
NA TRBJ2-5 TRBV7-6 14 NA TGTGCCAGCAGTCCCGTAGTACGGGGGGAGACCCAGTACTTC CASSPVVRGETQYF
NA TRBJ1-2 TRBV15 11 NA TGTGCCACCAGCAGAGGGTACGGCTACACCTTC CATSRGYGYTF
once TRBJ2-5 TRBV27 17 TRBD1 TGTGCCAGCAGTTTGGGACAGGGAAGAGGTGACCAAGAGACCCAGTACTTC CASSLGQGRGDQETQYF